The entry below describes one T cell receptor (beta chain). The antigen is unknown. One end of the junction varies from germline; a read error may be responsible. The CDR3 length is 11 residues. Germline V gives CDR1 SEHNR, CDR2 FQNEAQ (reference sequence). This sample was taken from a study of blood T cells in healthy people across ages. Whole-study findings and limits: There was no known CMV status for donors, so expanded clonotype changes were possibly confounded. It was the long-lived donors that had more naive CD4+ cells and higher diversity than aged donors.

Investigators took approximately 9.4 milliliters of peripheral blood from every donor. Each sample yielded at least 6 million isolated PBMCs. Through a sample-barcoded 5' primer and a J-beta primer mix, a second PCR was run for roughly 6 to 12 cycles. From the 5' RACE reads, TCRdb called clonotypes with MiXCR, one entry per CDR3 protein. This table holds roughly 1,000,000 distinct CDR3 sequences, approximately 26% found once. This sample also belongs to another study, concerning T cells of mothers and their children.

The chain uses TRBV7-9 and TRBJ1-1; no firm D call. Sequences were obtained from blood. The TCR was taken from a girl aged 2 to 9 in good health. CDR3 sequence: CANHETTDAFF. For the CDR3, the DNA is TGTGCCAACCACGAGACCACTGACGCTTTCTTT. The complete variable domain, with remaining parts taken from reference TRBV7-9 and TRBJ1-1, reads DTGVSQNPRHKITKRGQNVTFRCDPISEHNRLYWYRQTLGQGPEFLTYFQNEAQLEKSRLLSDRFSAERPKGSFSTLEIQRTEQGDSAMYLCANHETTDAFFGQGTRLTVV.